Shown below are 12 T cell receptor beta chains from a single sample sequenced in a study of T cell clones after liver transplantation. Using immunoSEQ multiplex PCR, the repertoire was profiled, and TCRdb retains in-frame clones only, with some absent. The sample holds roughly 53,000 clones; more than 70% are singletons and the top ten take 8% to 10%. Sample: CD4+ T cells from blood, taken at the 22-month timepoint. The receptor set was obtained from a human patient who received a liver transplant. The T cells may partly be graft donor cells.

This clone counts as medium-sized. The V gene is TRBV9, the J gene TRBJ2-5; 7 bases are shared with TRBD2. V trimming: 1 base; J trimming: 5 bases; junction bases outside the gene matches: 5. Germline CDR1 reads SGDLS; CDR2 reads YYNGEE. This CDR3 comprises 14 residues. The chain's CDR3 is CASSVTSDSETQYF. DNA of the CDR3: TGTGCCAGCAGCGTAACTAGCGACAGCGAGACCCAGTACTTC.

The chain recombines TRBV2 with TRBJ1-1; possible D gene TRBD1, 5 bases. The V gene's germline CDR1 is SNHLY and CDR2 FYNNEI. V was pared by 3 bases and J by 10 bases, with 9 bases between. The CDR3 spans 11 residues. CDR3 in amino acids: CASSDGGGAFF. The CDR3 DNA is TGTGCCAGCAGTGACGGCGGGGGAGCTTTCTTT.

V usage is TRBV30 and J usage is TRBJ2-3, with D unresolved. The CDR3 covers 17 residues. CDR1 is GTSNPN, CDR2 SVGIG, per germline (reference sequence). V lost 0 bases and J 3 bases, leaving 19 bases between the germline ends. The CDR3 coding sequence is TGTGCCTGGAGTGTACGGAGAGCCTCCTTGGCGACAGATACGCAGTATTTT. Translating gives CAWSVRRASLATDTQYF.

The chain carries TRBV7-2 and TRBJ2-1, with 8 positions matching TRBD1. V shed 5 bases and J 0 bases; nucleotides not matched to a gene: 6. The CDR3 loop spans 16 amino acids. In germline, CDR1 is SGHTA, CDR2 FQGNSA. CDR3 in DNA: TGTGCCAGCAGCGAATGGACAGGGAGCTCCTACAATGAGCAGTTCTTC. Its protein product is CASSEWTGSSYNEQFF. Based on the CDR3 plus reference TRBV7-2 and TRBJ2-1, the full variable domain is GAGVSQSPSNKVTEKGKDVELRCDPISGHTALYWYRQSLGQGLEFLIYFQGNSAPDKSGLPSDRFSAERTGGSVSTLTIQRTQQEDSAVYLCASSEWTGSSYNEQFFGPGTRLTVL.

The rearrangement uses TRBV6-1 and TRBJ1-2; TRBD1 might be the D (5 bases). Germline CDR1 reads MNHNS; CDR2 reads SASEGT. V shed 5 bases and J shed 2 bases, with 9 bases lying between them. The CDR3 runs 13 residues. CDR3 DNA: TGTGCCAGCAGTAGGGGCCCCAACTATGGCTACACCTTC. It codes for CASSRGPNYGYTF.

The CDR3 DNA sequence: TGTGCCAGCAGCCTCGCGGGACAGGGAGGGAACATTCAGTACTTC. Protein product: CASSLAGQGGNIQYF. V usage is TRBV7-3 and J usage is TRBJ2-4, with 9 bases aligning to TRBD1. V lost 5 bases and J lost 7; bases outside the gene matches: 9. This CDR3 region has 15 residues. Germline loops: CDR1 SGHTA, CDR2 FQGTGA.

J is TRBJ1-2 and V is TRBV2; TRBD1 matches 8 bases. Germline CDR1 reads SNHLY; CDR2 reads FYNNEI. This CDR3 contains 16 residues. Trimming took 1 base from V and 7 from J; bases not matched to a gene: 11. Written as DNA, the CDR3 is TGTGCCAGCAGTGAAGTTACGGCGACAGGGGCGTCTGGCTACACCTTC. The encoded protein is CASSEVTATGASGYTF.

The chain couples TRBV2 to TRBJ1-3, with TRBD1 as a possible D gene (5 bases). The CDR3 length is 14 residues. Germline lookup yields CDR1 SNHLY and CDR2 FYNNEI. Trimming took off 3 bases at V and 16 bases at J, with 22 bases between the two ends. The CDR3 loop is CASSDVKSGPLLYF. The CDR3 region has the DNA TGTGCCAGCAGTGATGTAAAATCGGGGCCCCTTCTCTATTTT.

The CDR3 sequence is CASSGTPSGTDTQYF. CDR3 DNA sequence: TGTGCCAGCAGCGGGACACCCTCGGGCACAGATACGCAGTATTTT. This chain links TRBV7-3 with TRBJ2-3; D possibly corresponds to TRBD1 (6 bases). V was cut by 5 bases and J by 1 base, with 13 bases left in between. CDR3 length: 15 amino acids. From germline, CDR1 is SGHTA and CDR2 FQGTGA.

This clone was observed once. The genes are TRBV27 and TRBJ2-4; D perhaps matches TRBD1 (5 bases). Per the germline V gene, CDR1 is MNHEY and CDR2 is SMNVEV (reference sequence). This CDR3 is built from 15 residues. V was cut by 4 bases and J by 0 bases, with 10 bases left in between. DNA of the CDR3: TGTGCCAGCAGTTCTTTTCAGGGAGCCAAAAACATTCAGTACTTC. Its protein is CASSSFQGAKNIQYF.

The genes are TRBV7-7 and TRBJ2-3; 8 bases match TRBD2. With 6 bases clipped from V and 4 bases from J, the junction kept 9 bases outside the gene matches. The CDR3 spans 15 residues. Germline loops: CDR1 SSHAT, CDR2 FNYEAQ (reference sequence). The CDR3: CASSPGGLEADTQYF. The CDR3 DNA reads TGTGCCAGCAGTCCGGGGGGACTAGAAGCAGATACGCAGTATTTT.

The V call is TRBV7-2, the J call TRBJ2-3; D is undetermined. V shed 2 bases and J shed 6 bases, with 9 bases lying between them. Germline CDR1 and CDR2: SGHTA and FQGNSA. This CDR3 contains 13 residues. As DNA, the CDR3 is TGTGCCAGCAGCTTAACGACCGGGGATACGCAGTATTTT. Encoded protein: CASSLTTGDTQYF.